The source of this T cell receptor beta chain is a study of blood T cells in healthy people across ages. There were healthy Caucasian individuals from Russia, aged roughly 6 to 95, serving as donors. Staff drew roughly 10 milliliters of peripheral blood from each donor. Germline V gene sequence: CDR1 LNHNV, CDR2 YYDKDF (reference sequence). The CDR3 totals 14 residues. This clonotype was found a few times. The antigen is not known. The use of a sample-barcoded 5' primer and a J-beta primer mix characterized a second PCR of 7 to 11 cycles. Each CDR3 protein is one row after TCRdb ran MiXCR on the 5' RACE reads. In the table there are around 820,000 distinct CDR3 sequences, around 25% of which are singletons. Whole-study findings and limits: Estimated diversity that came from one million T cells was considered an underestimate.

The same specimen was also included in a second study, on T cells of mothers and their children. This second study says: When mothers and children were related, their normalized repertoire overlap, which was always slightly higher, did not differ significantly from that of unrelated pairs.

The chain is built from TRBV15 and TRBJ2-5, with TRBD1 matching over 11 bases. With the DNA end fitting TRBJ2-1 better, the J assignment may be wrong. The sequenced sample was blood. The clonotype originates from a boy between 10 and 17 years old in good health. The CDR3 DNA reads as TGTGCCACCAGCAGTATGGGACAGGGGGATGAGCAGTTCTTC. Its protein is CATSSMGQGDEQFF.